This TCR beta chain is from a study of blood T cell repertoires in COVID-19. TCRdb's copy holds only in-frame clones and misses some; the assay was immunoSEQ multiplex PCR. The table lists a few hundred thousand clones, 80% to 90% of them singletons. Trimming at V came to 5 bases and at J to 6 bases, leaving 7 bases not matched to a gene. This CDR3 has 13 residues. Germline lookup yields CDR1 SGHDT and CDR2 YYEEEE. This TCR came from a man aged 30 to 45 who had recovered from COVID-19. Sequencing input: PBMCs or T cells enriched from blood (not recorded which). The V call is TRBV5-6, the J call TRBJ2-5; 7 nucleotides match TRBD2. CDR3 sequence reads: CASSPGGLKTQYF. The CDR3 coding sequence is TGTGCCAGCAGTCCGGGGGGTTTGAAGACCCAGTACTTC.